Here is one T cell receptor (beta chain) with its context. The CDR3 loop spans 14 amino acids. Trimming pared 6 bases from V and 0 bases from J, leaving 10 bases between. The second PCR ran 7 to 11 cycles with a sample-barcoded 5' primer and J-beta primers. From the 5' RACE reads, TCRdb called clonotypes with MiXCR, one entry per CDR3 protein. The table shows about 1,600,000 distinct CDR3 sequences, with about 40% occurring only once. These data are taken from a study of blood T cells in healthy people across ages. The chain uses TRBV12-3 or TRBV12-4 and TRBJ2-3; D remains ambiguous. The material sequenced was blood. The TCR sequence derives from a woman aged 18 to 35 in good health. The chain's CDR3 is CASRAPISTDTQYF. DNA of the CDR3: TGTGCCAGCAGGGCGCCAATCAGCACAGATACGCAGTATTTT.